This TCR beta chain emerged from a study of Ad26.COV2.S vaccination and SARS-CoV-2 variants. At the level of the study: The vaccine Ad26.COV2.S was put into the muscle once, or twice with 56 days between.

Germline V lookup: CDR1 LGHDT, CDR2 YNNKEL (reference sequence). The CDR3 loop spans 14 amino acids. V was clipped by 1 base and J by 4 bases, with 8 bases between them. A note on this clone: Its antigen is not known.

Data came from immunoSEQ multiplex PCR; TCRdb stores just in-frame clones and leaves some out. The sample includes hundreds of thousands of clones, roughly 90% seen only once; the top ten take approximately 5%. Sample treatment: some 19 received Ad26.COV2.S at low or high dose, single or two shots; five or six received placebo; per-sample allocation not given. Material that was analyzed had been drawn on day 63 after the first vaccine or placebo injection. Study-wide results and limits: There was a possibility that the TCR breadth and depth analyses underestimated total T cell responses.

The sequence was obtained from a person between 18 and 59 years old who received the Ad26.COV2.S COVID-19 vaccine or a placebo. The chain joins TRBV3-1 (or the pseudogene TRBV3-2) to TRBJ2-1, with D unclear. Sequences were derived from peripheral blood, sampled in a trial of Ad26.COV2.S vaccine versus placebo. The CDR3 is CASSQGHTYNEQFF. The CDR3 DNA is TGTGCCAGCAGCCAAGGACACACATACAATGAGCAGTTCTTC.